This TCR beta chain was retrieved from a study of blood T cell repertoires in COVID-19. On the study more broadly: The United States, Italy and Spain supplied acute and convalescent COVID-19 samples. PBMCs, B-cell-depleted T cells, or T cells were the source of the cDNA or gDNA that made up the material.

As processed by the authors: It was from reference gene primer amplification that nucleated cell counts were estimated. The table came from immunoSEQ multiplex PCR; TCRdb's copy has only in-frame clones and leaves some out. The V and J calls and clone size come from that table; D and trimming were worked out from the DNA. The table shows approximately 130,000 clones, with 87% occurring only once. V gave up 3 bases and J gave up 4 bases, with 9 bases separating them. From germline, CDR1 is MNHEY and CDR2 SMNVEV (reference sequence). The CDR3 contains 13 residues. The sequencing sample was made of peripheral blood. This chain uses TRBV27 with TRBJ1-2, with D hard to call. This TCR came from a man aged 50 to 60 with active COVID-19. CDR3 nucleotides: TGTGCCAGCAGTTTCGAGGGCCTCTATGGCTACACCTTC. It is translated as CASSFEGLYGYTF.